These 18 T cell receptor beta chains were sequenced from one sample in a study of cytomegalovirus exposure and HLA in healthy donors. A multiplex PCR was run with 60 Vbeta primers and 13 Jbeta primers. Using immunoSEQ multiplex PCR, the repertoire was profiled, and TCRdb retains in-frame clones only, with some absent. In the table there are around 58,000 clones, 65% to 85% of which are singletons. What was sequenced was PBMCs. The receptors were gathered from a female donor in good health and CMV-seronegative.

The CDR3 sequence: CASSQMLRGGGYTF. The DNA of the CDR3 is TGTGCCAGCAGCCAAATGCTCAGGGGCGGCGGCTACACCTTC. The chain links TRBV4-2 to TRBJ1-2; weak D call: TRBD1 (6 bases). This CDR3 contains 14 residues. V lost 2 bases, J lost 8 bases, and 15 bases lay in between. Germline assignment: CDR1 LGHNA and CDR2 YNFKEQ.

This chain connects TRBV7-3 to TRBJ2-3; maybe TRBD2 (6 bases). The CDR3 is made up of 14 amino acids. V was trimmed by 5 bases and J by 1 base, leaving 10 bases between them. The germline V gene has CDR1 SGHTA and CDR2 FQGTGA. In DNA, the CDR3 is TGTGCCAGCAGCCCCGGCGGGGGCACAGATACGCAGTATTTT. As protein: CASSPGGGTDTQYF.

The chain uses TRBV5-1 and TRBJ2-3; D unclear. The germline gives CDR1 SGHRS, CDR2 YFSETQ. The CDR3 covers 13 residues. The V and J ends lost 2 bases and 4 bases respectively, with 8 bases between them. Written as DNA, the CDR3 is TGCGCCAGCAGCTTCGTTGAGTCAGATACGCAGTATTTT. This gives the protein CASSFVESDTQYF.

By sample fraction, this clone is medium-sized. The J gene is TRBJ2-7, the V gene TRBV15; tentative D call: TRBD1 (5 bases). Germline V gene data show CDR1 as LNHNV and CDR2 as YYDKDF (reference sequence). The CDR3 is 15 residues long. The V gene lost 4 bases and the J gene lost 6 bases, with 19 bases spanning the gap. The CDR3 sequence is CATSIRVAGLIEQYF. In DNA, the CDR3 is TGTGCCACCAGCATCCGAGTCGCAGGGCTTATCGAGCAGTACTTC.

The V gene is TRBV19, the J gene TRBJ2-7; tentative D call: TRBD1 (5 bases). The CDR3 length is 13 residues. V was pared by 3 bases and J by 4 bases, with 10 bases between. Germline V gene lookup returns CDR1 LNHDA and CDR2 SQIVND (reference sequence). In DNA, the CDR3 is TGTGCCAGTAGTATCCAGGGCGCGTACGAGCAGTACTTC. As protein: CASSIQGAYEQYF.

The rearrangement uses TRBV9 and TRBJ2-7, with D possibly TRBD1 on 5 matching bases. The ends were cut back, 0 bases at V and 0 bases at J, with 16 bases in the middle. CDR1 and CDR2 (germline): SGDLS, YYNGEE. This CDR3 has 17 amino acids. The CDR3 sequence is CASSVVQDNSTSYEQYF. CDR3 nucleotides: TGTGCCAGCAGCGTAGTCCAGGACAACTCCACCTCCTACGAGCAGTACTTC.

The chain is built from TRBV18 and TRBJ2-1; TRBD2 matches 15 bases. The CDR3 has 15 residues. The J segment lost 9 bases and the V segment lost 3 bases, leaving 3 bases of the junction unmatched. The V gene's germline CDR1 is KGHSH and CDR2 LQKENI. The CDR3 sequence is CASSPRTSGRVEQFF. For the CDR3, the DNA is TGTGCCAGCTCACCGCGGACTAGCGGGAGGGTTGAGCAGTTCTTC.

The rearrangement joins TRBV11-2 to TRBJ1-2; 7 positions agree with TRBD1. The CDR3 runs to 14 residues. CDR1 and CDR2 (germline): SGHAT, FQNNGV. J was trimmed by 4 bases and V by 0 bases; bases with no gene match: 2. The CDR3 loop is CASSLEPGGYGYTF. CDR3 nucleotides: TGTGCCAGCAGCTTAGAACCAGGGGGCTATGGCTACACCTTC.

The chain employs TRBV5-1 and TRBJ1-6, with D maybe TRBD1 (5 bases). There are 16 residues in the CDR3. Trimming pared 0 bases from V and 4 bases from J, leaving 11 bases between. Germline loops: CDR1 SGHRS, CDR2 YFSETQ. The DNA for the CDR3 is TGCGCCAGCAGCTTGGCTGGGGCGAAGTATAATTCACCCCTCCACTTT. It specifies CASSLAGAKYNSPLHF.

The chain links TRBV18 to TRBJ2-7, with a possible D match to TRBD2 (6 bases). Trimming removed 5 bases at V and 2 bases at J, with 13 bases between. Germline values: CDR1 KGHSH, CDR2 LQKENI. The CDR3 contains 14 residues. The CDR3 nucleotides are TGTGCCAGCTCAACCGGGACTCAGACCTACGAGCAGTACTTC. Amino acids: CASSTGTQTYEQYF.

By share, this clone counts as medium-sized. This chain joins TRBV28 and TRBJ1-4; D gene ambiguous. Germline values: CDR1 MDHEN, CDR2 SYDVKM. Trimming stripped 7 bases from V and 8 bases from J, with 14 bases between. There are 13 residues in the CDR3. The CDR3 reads CASTTHVVEKLFF. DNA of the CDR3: TGTGCCAGCACTACTCACGTGGTAGAAAAACTGTTTTTT.

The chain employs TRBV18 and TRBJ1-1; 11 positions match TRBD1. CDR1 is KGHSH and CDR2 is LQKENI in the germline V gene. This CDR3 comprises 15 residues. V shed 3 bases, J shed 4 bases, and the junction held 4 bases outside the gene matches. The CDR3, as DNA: TGTGCCAGCTCACCGGACAGGGGGCACGGCACTGAAGCTTTCTTT. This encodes CASSPDRGHGTEAFF.

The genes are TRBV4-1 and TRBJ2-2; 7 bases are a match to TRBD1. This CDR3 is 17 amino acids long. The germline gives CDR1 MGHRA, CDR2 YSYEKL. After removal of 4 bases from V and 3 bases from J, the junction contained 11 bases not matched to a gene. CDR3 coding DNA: TGCGCCAGCAGCCCCGACAGGGCCGGACGTGACACCGGGGAGCTGTTTTTT. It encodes CASSPDRAGRDTGELFF.

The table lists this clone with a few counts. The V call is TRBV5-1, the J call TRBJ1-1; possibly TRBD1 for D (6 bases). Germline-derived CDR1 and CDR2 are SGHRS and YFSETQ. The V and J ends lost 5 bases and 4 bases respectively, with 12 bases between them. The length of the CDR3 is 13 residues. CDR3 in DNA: TGCGCCAGCAGTGAAACAGGGTTCACTGAAGCTTTCTTT. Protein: CASSETGFTEAFF.

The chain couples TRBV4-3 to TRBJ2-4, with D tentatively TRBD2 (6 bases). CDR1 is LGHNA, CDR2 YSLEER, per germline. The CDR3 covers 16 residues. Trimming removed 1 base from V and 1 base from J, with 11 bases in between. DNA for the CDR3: TGCGCCAGCAGCCAAGCGGGAGTGGGGGCCAAAAACATTCAGTACTTC. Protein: CASSQAGVGAKNIQYF.

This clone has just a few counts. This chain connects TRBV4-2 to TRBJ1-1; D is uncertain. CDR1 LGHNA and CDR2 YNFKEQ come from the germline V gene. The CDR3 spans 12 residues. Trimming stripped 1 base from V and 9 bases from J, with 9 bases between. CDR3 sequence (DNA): TGTGCCAGCAGCCAAGCAGCCAGGCAAGCTTTCTTT. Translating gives CASSQAARQAFF.

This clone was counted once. CDR3 loop: CASSPTGSLNYGYTF. The CDR3 DNA reads TGTGCCAGCAGTCCGACAGGGTCCCTTAACTATGGCTACACCTTC. This chain joins TRBV6-5 and TRBJ1-2, with 7 bases that match TRBD1. CDR1 and CDR2 (germline): MNHEY, SVGAGI. The trim removed 5 bases at V and 1 base at J, leaving 7 bases unmatched. The CDR3 runs 15 residues.

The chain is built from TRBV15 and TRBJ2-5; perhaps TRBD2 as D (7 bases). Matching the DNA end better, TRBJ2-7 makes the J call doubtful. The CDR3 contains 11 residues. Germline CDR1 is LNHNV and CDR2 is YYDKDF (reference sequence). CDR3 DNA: TGTGCCACCGGGAGGGGGGACGAGCAGTACTTC. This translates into CATGRGDEQYF.